A single sample gave rise to the 13 T cell receptor beta chains below, sequenced in a study of shared clonotypes between healthy human individuals. Assay used: immunoSEQ multiplex PCR; TCRdb lists only in-frame clones, some missing. The data contain 2.3 million or so clones, 80% to 95% of them seen just once; the ten biggest clones take up 0.39%. Material: naive CD4+ T cells from PBMCs. Subset defined: CD45RA+ positively selected. The receptor source for this set is a man aged 18-30 years in good health. Some clones in this sample may be carry-over from other donors' samples.

Points on this clone: Other DNA sequences of this sample code for an identical CDR3. This chain links TRBV28 with TRBJ1-1; D ambiguous. CDR1 MDHEN and CDR2 SYDVKM come from the germline V gene. The CDR3 has 12 residues. Trimming left V 3 bases short and J 4 bases short, with 6 bases between. CDR3 sequence reads: CASSLVGTEAFF. The CDR3 DNA reads as TGTGCCAGCAGTTTGGTAGGCACTGAAGCTTTCTTT.

The V call is TRBV28, the J call TRBJ2-7; TRBD1 matches at 9 bases. From germline, CDR1 is MDHEN and CDR2 SYDVKM. The trim removed 4 bases at V and 6 bases at J, leaving 4 bases unmatched. The CDR3 is 13 residues long. The CDR3 DNA reads as TGTGCCAGCAGTTCTGGACAGGGGACCGAGCAGTACTTC. Its translation is CASSSGQGTEQYF.

The count of this clone is one. The V gene is TRBV5-1, the J gene TRBJ2-3; maybe TRBD1 (5 bases). There are 17 residues in the CDR3. Trimming removed 4 bases from V and 0 bases from J, with 18 bases in between. CDR1 SGHRS and CDR2 YFSETQ come from the germline V gene. The CDR3 loop reads CASSALPRESSTDTQYF. Written as DNA, the CDR3 is TGCGCCAGCAGCGCCCTACCCAGGGAAAGTAGCACAGATACGCAGTATTTT.

This chain links TRBV29-1 with TRBJ1-1; no clear D gene. CDR1 SQVTM and CDR2 ANQGSEA come from the germline V gene. The ends were cut back, 7 bases at V and 1 base at J, with 10 bases in the middle. The CDR3 runs to 12 residues. The CDR3 loop reads CSGYGRNTEAFF. CDR3 in DNA: TGCAGCGGCTATGGACGGAACACTGAAGCTTTCTTT.

This clone has just one count. The chain combines TRBV18 with TRBJ1-5, with D possibly matching TRBD1 (5 bases). The germline V gene has CDR1 KGHSH and CDR2 LQKENI. The V and J ends lost 2 bases and 4 bases respectively, with 15 bases between them. The length of the CDR3 is 16 residues. This CDR3 reads CASSPITTEKNQPQHF. CDR3 bases: TGTGCCAGCTCACCAATAACGACAGAAAAAAATCAGCCCCAGCATTTT.

This sequence joins TRBV5-6 and TRBJ2-5; either TRBD1 or TRBD2 may fit D (5 bases each). Germline CDR1 and CDR2: SGHDT and YYEEEE. The CDR3 consists of 14 residues. Trimming stripped 1 base from V and 5 bases from J, with 12 bases between. This chain's CDR3 is CASSLSGWGETQYF. In nucleotides, the CDR3 is TGTGCCAGCAGCTTGTCCGGGTGGGGGGAGACCCAGTACTTC.

The chain carries TRBV7-8 and TRBJ2-3; 16 positions match TRBD2. Trimming took 5 bases from V and 2 from J; bases not matched to a gene: 7. In germline, CDR1 is SGHVS, CDR2 FQNEAQ. This CDR3 has 18 amino acids. The CDR3 reads CASSPGTSGRADTDTQYF. The CDR3 DNA reads TGTGCCAGCAGCCCGGGGACTAGCGGGAGGGCAGACACAGATACGCAGTATTTT.

The V gene is TRBV2, the J gene TRBJ1-6; D gene ambiguous. CDR1 and CDR2 (germline): SNHLY, FYNNEI. This CDR3 is 12 amino acids long. Trimming took off 4 bases at V and 8 bases at J, with 6 bases between the two ends. CDR3 coding DNA: TGTGCCAGCAGTGGAGAAGATTCACCCCTCCACTTT. It codes for CASSGEDSPLHF.

This chain connects TRBV15 to TRBJ2-1, with 8 bases that match TRBD2. The CDR3 has 15 residues. CDR1 is LNHNV and CDR2 is YYDKDF in the germline V gene (reference sequence). Trimming at V came to 0 bases and at J to 4 bases, leaving 2 bases not matched to a gene. In DNA form, the CDR3 reads TGTGCCACCAGCAGAGATACGGGAGGGTACAATGAGCAGTTCTTC. Protein sequence: CATSRDTGGYNEQFF.

This chain joins TRBV4-2 and TRBJ2-3; TRBD2 matches 11 bases. Trimming at V came to 1 base and at J to 0 bases, leaving 6 bases not matched to a gene. The germline CDR1 and CDR2 sequences are LGHNA and YNFKEQ. CDR3 size: 18 residues. The CDR3 DNA reads as TGTGCCAGCAGCCAAGTTGGTCTAGCGGGGGGCAGCACAGATACGCAGTATTTT. Its protein is CASSQVGLAGGSTDTQYF.

The J gene is TRBJ2-4, the V gene TRBV2; TRBD1 might be the D (6 bases). Trimming left V 7 bases short and J 2 bases short, with 9 bases between. Germline V gene lookup returns CDR1 SNHLY and CDR2 FYNNEI. The CDR3 spans 13 residues. CDR3 sequence (DNA): TGTGCCAGCACTGGGACACCCAAAAACATTCAGTACTTC. Translated, it gives CASTGTPKNIQYF.

In the case of this clone: Other DNA sequences of this sample code for an identical CDR3. The J gene is TRBJ2-7, the V gene TRBV15; either TRBD1 or TRBD2 may supply D (5 bases each). The germline V gene has CDR1 LNHNV and CDR2 YYDKDF (reference sequence). V was cut by 1 base and J by 0 bases, with 7 bases left in between. CDR3 length: 14 residues. CDR3 sequence: CATSRGGTSYEQYF. CDR3 in DNA: TGTGCCACCAGCAGAGGAGGGACCTCCTACGAGCAGTACTTC. Variable domain in full (rest from reference TRBV15 and TRBJ2-7): DAMVIQNPRYQVTQFGKPVTLSCSQTLNHNVMYWYQQKSSQAPKLLFHYYDKDFNNEADTPDNFQSRRPNTSFCFLDIRSPGLGDTAMYLCATSRGGTSYEQYFGPGTRLTVT.

A note on this clone: The identical CDR3 is also encoded by other nucleotide sequences in the sample. The chain uses TRBV4-1 and TRBJ2-6; D uncertain. V lost 2 bases and J lost 2, with 4 bases in between. The germline V gene has CDR1 MGHRA and CDR2 YSYEKL. CDR3 length equals 14 residues. CDR3 loop: CASSQPTGANVLTF. CDR3 in DNA: TGCGCCAGCAGCCAACCTACTGGGGCCAACGTCCTGACTTTC.